This T cell receptor beta chain was identified in a study of beta chain features in type 1 diabetes. Study background: Summed over all samples, the examined sorted cells came to 100 million to 130 million.

Study results and limitations: The study found moderately but significantly shorter TCRB CDR3s in all four CD4+ subsets of Type 1 diabetes patients. A pattern of fewer insertions and more deletions at VDJ junctions was seen in type 1 diabetes patients. Naive, central memory and Treg TCRB repertoires seemed to resemble each other more closely in patients than they did in healthy donors. Using cDNA template may skew counts toward highly expressing activated cells.

Of the isolated RNA, all was reverse transcribed, and so the sequenced material was expressed TCRB transcripts. Measured with immunoSEQ multiplex PCR; TCRdb has only the in-frame clones, and not every one. The sample holds under 400,000 clones; roughly 12% are singletons and the top ten take over 0.008%. This clone occurred a few times. Its cognate antigen is unknown. The sequencing input was naive CD4+ T cells from blood. This clonotype was sampled from a woman aged 18 to 35 with type 1 diabetes.

This CDR3 is CSAVRGGEAFF. The DNA of the CDR3 is TGCAGTGCTGTAAGAGGGGGAGAAGCTTTCTTT. This chain uses TRBV20-1 with TRBJ1-1, with D possibly TRBD1 on 6 matching bases. Trimming took 5 bases from V and 8 from J, leaving 12 bases between them. This CDR3 comprises 11 residues. Germline V CDR1 and CDR2: DFQATT, SNEGSKA (reference sequence).